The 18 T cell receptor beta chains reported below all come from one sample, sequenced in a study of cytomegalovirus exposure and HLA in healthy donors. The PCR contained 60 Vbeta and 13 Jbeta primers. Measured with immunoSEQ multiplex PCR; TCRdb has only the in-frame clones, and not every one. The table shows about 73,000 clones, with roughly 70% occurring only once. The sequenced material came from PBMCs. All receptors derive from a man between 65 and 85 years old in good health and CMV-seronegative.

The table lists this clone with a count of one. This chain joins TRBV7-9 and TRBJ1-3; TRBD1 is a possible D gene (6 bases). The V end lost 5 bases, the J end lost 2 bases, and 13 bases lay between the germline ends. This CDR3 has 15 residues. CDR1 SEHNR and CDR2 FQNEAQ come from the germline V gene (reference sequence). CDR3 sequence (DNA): TGTGCCAGCAGCCGTACCGGGACAACTGGAAACACCATATATTTT. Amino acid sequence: CASSRTGTTGNTIYF.

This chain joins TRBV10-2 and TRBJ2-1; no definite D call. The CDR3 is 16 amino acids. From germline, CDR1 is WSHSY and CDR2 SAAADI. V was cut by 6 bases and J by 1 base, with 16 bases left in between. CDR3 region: CASRQFGTGSYNEQFF. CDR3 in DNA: TGCGCCAGCAGACAATTCGGCACGGGTTCCTACAATGAGCAGTTCTTC.

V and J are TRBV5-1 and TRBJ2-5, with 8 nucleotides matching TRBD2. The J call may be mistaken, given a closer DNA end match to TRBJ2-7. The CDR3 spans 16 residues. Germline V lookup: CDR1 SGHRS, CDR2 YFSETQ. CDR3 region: CASSPGGTQATYEQYF. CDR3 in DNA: TGCGCCAGCAGCCCGGGAGGGACTCAGGCCACCTACGAGCAGTACTTC.

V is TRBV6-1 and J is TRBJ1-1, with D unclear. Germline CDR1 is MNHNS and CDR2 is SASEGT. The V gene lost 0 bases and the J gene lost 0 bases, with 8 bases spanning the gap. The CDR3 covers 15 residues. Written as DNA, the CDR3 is TGTGCCAGCAGTGAAGCGACGACAATGAACACTGAAGCTTTCTTT. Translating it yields CASSEATTMNTEAFF.

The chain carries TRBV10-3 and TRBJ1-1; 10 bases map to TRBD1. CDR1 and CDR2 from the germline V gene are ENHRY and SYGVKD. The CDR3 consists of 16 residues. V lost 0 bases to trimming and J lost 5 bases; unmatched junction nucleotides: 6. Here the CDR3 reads CAISESMGQGQTEAFF. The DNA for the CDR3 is TGTGCCATCAGTGAGTCGATGGGACAGGGGCAAACTGAAGCTTTCTTT.

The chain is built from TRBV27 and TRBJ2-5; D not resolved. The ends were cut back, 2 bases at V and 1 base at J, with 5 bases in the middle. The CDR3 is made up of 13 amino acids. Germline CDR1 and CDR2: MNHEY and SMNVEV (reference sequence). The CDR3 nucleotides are TGTGCCAGCAGTTTAGCGGCCCAAGAGACCCAGTACTTC. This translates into CASSLAAQETQYF.

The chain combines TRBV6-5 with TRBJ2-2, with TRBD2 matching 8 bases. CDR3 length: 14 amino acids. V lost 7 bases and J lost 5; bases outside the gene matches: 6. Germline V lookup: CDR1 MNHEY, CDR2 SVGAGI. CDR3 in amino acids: CASTERGITGELFF. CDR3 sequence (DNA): TGTGCCAGCACTGAGCGGGGGATTACCGGGGAGCTGTTTTTT.

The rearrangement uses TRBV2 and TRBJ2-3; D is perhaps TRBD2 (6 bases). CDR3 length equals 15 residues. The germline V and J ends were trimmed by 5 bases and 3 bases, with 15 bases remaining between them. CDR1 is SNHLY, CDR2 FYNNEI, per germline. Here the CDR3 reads CASSPGTHSTDTQYF. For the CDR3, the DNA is TGTGCCAGCAGTCCCGGGACTCATTCGACAGATACGCAGTATTTT.

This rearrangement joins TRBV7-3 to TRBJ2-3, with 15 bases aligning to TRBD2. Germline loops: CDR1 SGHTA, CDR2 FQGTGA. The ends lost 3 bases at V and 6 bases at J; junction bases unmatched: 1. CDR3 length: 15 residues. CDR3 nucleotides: TGTGCCAGCAGCTTGGGGACTAGCGGGGGGGATACGCAGTATTTT. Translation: CASSLGTSGGDTQYF.

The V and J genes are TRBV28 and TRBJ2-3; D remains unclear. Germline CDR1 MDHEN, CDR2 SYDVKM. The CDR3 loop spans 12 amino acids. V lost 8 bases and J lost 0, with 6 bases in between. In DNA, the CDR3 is TGTGCCAGCCGGGTTAGCACAGATACGCAGTATTTT. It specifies CASRVSTDTQYF.

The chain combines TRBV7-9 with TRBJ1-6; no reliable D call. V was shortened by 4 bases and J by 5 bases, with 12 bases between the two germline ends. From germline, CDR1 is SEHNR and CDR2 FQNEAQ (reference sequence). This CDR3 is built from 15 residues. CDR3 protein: CASSSLAANNSPLHF. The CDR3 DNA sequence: TGTGCCAGCAGCTCCTTGGCGGCCAATAATTCACCCCTCCACTTT.

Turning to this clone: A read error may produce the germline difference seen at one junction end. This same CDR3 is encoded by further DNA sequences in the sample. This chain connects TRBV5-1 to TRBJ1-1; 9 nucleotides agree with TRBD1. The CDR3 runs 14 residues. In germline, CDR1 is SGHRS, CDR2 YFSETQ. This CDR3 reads CASGTGLLNTEAFF. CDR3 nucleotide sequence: TGCGCCAGCGGGACAGGGCTCTTAAACACTGAAGCCTTCTTT.

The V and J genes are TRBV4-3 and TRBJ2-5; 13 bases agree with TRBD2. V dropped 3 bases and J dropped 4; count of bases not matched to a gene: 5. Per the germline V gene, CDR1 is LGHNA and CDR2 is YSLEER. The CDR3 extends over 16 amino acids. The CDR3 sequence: CASSQWTSGSGETQYF. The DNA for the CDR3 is TGCGCCAGCAGCCAGTGGACTAGCGGGAGTGGAGAGACCCAGTACTTC.

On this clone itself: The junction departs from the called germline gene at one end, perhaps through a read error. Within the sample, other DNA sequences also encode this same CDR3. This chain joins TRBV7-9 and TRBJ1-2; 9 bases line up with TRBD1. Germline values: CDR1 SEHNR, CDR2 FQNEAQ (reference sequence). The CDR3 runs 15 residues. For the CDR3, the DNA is TGTTCCAGCAGCTTAGGACAGGGGAACAACTATGGCTACACCTTC. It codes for CSSSLGQGNNYGYTF.

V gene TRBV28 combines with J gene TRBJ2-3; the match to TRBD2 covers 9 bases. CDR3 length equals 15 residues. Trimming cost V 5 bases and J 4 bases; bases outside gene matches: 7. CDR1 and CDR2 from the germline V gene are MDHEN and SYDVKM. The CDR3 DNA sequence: TGTGCCAGCAGTGGAAGCGGGGGGATCGCAGATACGCAGTATTTT. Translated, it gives CASSGSGGIADTQYF.

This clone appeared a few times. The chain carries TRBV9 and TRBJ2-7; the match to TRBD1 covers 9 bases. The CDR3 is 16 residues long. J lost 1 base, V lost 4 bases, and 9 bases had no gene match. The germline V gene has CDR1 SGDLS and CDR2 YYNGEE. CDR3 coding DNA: TGTGCCAGCAGCCCTCCCTCCGGGACAGGGTCCTACGAGCAGTACTTC. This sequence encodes CASSPPSGTGSYEQYF. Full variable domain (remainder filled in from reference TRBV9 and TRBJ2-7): DSGVTQTPKHLITATGQRVTLRCSPRSGDLSVYWYQQSLDQGLQFLIQYYNGEERAKGNILERFSAQQFPDLHSELNLSSLELGDSALYFCASSPPSGTGSYEQYFGPGTRLTVT.

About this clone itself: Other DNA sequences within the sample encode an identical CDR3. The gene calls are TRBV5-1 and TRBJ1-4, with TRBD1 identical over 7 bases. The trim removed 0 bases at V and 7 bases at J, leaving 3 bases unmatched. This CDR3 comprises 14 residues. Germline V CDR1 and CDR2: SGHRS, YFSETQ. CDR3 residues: CASSLGQGGEKLFF. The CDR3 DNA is TGCGCCAGCAGCTTGGGACAGGGAGGTGAAAAACTGTTTTTT.

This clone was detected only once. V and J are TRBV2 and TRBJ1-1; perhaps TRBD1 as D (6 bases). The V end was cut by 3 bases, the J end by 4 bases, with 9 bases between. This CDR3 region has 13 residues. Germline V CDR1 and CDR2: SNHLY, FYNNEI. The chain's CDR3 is CASSEQGSTEAFF. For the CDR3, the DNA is TGTGCCAGCAGTGAGCAGGGGAGCACTGAAGCTTTCTTT.